What follows is one T cell receptor beta chain and its context. This clonotype was detected only once. Its specific antigen is unknown. Base qualities were left out, and no much larger clone turns up one base away. A single read counts as weak evidence. Stable Graves' hyperthyroidism was defined as the absence of progression to ophthalmopathy over 18 months of follow-up. Hyperthyroidism patients were newly diagnosed, with disease duration under 2 months, and aged 18 to 65 years. The study excluded patients with uncontrolled infections, other autoimmune diseases, pregnancy or lactation. Clinical symptoms, serum thyroxine and TRAb, thyroid ultrasound, and orbital computed tomography formed the basis for the diagnoses. Ficoll-Paque density gradient centrifugation was used to isolate PBMCs from about 10 ml of fresh peripheral blood. Trizol reagent was used to extract total RNA, and RNA quality was then checked on an Agilent 2100 Bioanalyzer.

The TCR beta CDR3 regions were amplified from RNA transcripts. The TCR CDR3 was subjected to a first round of RT-PCR using the HTBI primer set and the Qiagen OneStep RT-PCR kit. A second multiplex PCR round built the libraries, followed by size selection and purification. Paired-end sequencing of the libraries was performed with 100 bp reads on an Illumina HiSeq2000. From the authors' description of their analysis: SOAPnuke was used to process the raw data, removing reads that contained adapters or uncalled bases, had a mean Phred below 15, or lacked an exact match to the constant primer or identifier. COPE v1.2.5 was used to merge the high-quality paired reads, and each unique nucleotide sequence was defined as a clonotype. MiTCR v1.1 was used to align the clonotypes against IMGT TRBV, TRBD and TRBJ reference segments. The analysis was restricted to V-J combinations with a frequency above 0.0001, which together covered 99.2% of the repertoires. The TCS score was defined as the ratio of F50 (clonal expansion) to E x V (chaos), calculated using BLOSUM62-based TCRdist between CDR3 peptides within each V-J. Welch's t-statistics and random forest reduced some 510 V-J features to roughly 13, which were used in a naive Bayes classifier (R e1071). Thyroid-blood repertoire similarity was quantified with the Morisita-Horn index. In TCRdb, the public reads were trimmed at Q25 with fastp and aligned with MiXCR, with productive beta chains retained. Each record represents a unique CDR3 protein, reported with the most common genes and DNA among its rows. Here the V and J calls rest on TCRdb's processing, not on the authors' analysis. Recorded for this sample are roughly 840,000 distinct CDR3 sequences; more than 30% of them occurred a single time. Jointly, the top ten make up more than 7% of the sample.

The source of the sample is a study of T cells in Graves' hyperthyroidism and ophthalmopathy (dated by TCRdb to between 2018 and 2021). About the full investigation: Peripheral blood samples were taken at the time of initial diagnosis, prior to any treatment. Following sampling, methimazole starting at 30 mg daily was given to hyperthyroidism patients, and high-dose intravenous methylprednisolone was given to ophthalmopathy patients. The approximately 100 discovery patients were divided at random into training and test sets in a 7:3 ratio. The paper describes TCR Vbeta CDR3 sequencing of about 140 peripheral blood samples, made up of 43 ophthalmopathy patients, some 76 hyperthyroidism patients and 17 progressor patients. Prospective prediction of ophthalmopathy was tested in an independent validation cohort consisting of 18 hyperthyroidism patients and over 15 patients who later progressed to ophthalmopathy. The study also compared thyroid tissue and blood T-cell repertoires from several Graves' hyperthyroidism patients. TCR V-J signatures able to tell the groups apart were searched for in a discovery cohort of more than 90 patients, of whom around 42 had Graves' ophthalmopathy and about 60 had stable Graves' hyperthyroidism.

V is trimmed back by 1 base and J by 4 bases, and the junction contains 3 bases that no gene match accounts for. CDR1 and CDR2, looked up from the germline V gene, are SQVTM and ANQGSEA. Taken from cysteine to phenylalanine, the CDR3 has 15 residues. Here the CDR3 DNA is all that survives: 45 bases in frame from base 1. Broader findings and caveats from the paper: Most expanded thyroid clonotypes (frequency above 0.001) were also detected in blood, a finding suggesting that blood repertoires may reflect thyroid immune responses. Sample size was not statistically predetermined, and investigators were not blinded to group allocation. A model built on a 13 V-J signature distinguished ophthalmopathy from stable hyperthyroidism, reaching 85% to 90% sensitivity and about 81% specificity in cross-validation and 80%/75% in testing. In validation, the model predicted progression to ophthalmopathy with 55% to 71% sensitivity and roughly 72% specificity, a median of 6.5 months before onset.

The chain is made from TRBV29-1 and TRBJ2-3; 12 junctional bases match TRBD2. The sample taken for sequencing was blood. The clonotype was recovered from a man aged 18 to 29 with Graves' hyperthyroidism. The nucleotide sequence reads TGCAGCGTTGAAGGGACTAGCGGGAATTCAGATACGCAGTATTTT. It is translated as CSVEGTSGNSDTQYF.